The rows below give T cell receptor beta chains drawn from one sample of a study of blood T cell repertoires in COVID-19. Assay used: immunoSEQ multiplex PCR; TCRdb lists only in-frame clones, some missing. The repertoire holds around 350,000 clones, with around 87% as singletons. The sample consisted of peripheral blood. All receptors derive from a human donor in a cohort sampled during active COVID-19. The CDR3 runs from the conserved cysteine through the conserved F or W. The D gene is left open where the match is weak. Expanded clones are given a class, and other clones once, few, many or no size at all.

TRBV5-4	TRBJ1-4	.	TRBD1	CASSPSTGTGGEKLFF	TGTGCCAGCAGTCCAAGTACCGGGACAGGGGGTGAAAAACTGTTTTTT
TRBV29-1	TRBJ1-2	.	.	CSDLAGLGYGYTF	TGCAGCGATTTAGCGGGCCTAGGCTATGGCTACACCTTC
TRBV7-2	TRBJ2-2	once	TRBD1	CASSSRTGWANTGELFF	TGTGCCAGCAGCTCCCGGACAGGATGGGCGAACACCGGGGAGCTGTTTTTT
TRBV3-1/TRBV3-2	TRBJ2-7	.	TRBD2	CASSQDWRGWEQYF	TGTGCCAGCAGCCAAGACTGGCGGGGGTGGGAGCAGTACTTC
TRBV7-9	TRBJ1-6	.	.	CASSLKSPGDSPLHF	TGTGCCAGCAGCTTAAAATCCCCCGGGGATTCACCCCTCCACTTT
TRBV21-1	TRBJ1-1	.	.	CASSTRMNTEAFF	TGTGCCAGCAGTACAAGAATGAACACTGAAGCTTTCTTT
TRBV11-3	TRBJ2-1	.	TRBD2	CASSLSKAGGQFF	TGTGCCAGCAGCTTGTCAAAGGCGGGAGGGCAGTTCTTC
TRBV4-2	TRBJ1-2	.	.	CASSQDSGGYTF	TGTGCCAGCAGCCAAGATTCGGGTGGCTACACCTTC
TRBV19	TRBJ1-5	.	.	CASSMGGASQPQHF	TGTGCCAGTAGTATGGGGGGGGCTAGTCAGCCCCAGCATTTT
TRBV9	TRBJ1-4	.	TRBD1	CASSAQGAFNEKLFF	TGTGCCAGCAGCGCTCAGGGGGCCTTTAATGAAAAACTGTTTTTT
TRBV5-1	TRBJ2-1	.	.	CASSLGQPYNEQFF	TGCGCCAGCAGCTTGGGACAGCCCTACAATGAGCAGTTCTTC
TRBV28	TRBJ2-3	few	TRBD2	CASSLLAGHTDTQYF	TGTGCCAGCAGTTTATTAGCGGGACACACAGATACGCAGTATTTT
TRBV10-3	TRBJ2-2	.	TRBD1	CAISGPGQGAAGELFF	TGTGCCATCAGTGGGCCGGGACAGGGGGCCGCCGGGGAGCTGTTTTTT
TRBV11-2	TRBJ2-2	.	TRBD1	CASSLSDRGATGELFF	TGTGCCAGCAGTTTATCGGACAGGGGAGCAACCGGGGAGCTGTTTTTT
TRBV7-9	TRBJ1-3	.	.	CASRLTGNTIYF	TGTGCCAGCAGACTGACAGGAAACACCATATATTTT
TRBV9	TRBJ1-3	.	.	CASSVGLGNTIYF	TGTGCCAGCAGCGTAGGACTGGGAAACACCATATATTTT
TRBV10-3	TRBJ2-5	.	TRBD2	CATKSGGQGEETQYF	TGTGCCACCAAGAGCGGGGGGCAGGGAGAAGAGACCCAGTACTTC
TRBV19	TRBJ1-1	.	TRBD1	CASNSRTGGNTEAFF	TGTGCCAGTAACTCCCGGACAGGGGGGAACACTGAAGCTTTCTTT
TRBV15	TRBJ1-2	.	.	CATSIGLKYNGYTF	TGTGCCACCAGCATAGGACTCAAGTACAATGGCTACACCTTC
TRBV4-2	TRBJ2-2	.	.	CASSQVVGELFF	TGTGCCAGCAGCCAAGTAGTAGGGGAGCTGTTTTTT
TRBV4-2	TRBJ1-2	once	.	CASSQPPDYGYTF	TGTGCCAGCAGCCAACCCCCAGACTATGGCTACACCTTC
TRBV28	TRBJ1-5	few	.	CASRFWLQPQHF	TGTGCCAGCCGCTTTTGGCTCCAGCCCCAGCATTTT
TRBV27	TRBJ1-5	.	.	CASSVNSNQPQHF	TGTGCCAGCTCAGTCAATAGCAATCAGCCCCAGCATTTT
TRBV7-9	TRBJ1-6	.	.	CASSSGLNSPLHF	TGTGCCAGCAGCTCAGGGCTCAATTCACCCCTCCACTTT
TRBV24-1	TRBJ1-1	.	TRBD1	CATSEADRGVGAFF	TGTGCCACCAGTGAAGCGGACAGGGGCGTGGGGGCTTTCTTT
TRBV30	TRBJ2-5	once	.	CAWTPNPPAQYF	TGTGCCTGGACCCCAAACCCCCCGGCCCAGTACTTC
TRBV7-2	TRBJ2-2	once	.	CASSRLELTAGELFF	TGTGCCAGCAGCCGCTTGGAGCTTACGGCCGGGGAGCTGTTTTTT
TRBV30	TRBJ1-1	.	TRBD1	CAWSGGQAGTEAFF	TGTGCCTGGAGTGGTGGACAGGCGGGCACTGAAGCTTTCTTT
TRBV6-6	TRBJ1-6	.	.	CASSSSNSPLHF	TGTGCCAGCAGTTCGAGTAATTCACCCCTCCACTTT
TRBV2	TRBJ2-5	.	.	CASSLLQSPGSTQYF	TGTGCCAGCAGTCTCTTGCAATCTCCGGGGTCGACCCAGTACTTC
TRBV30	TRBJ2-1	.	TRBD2	CAWSAPTSGGAREQFF	TGTGCCTGGAGTGCCCCTACTAGCGGGGGGGCTCGAGAGCAGTTCTTC
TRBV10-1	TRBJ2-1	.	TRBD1	CASSPRDRPNEQFF	TGCGCCAGCAGTCCACGGGACAGGCCTAATGAGCAGTTCTTC
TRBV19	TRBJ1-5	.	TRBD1	CASKRTGSNQPQHF	TGTGCCAGCAAGCGGACAGGGAGCAATCAGCCCCAGCATTTT
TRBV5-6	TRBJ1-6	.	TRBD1	CASSRQGNINSPLHF	TGTGCCAGCAGCCGACAGGGGAACATTAATTCACCCCTCCACTTT
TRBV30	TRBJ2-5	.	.	CAWSNSYQETQYF	TGTGCCTGGAGTAACTCCTACCAAGAGACCCAGTACTTC
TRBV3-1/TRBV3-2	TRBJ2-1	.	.	CASSQDQRNLNEQFF	TGTGCCAGCAGCCAAGATCAGAGGAACCTTAATGAGCAGTTCTTC
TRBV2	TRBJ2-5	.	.	CASRLRVLLETQYF	TGTGCCAGCAGGCTCAGGGTATTATTGGAGACCCAGTACTTC
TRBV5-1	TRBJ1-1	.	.	CASSSLGGNTEAFF	TGCGCCAGCAGCTCCCTAGGCGGGAACACTGAAGCTTTCTTT
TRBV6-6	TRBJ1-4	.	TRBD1	CASSYPTGKGEKLFF	TGTGCCAGCAGTTACCCGACAGGGAAAGGTGAAAAACTGTTTTTT
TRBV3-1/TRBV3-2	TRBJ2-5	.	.	CASSQLVVQETQYF	TGTGCCAGCAGCCAATTGGTGGTTCAGGAGACCCAGTACTTC
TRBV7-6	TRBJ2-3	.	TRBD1	CASSPRTGGTDTQYF	TGTGCCAGCAGCCCGCGGACAGGAGGCACAGATACGCAGTATTTT